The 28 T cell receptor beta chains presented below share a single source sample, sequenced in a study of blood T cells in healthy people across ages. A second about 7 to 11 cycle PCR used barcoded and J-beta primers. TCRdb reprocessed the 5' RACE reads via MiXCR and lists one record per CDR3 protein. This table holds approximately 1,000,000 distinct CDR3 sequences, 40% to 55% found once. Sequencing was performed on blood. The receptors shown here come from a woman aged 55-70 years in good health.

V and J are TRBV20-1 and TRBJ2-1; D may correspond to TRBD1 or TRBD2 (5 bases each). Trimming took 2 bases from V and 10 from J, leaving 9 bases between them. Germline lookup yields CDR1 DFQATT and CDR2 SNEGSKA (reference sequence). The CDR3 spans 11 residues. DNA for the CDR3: TGCAGTGCTAGAAGAGGGGTAGAGCAGTTCTTC. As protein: CSARRGVEQFF.

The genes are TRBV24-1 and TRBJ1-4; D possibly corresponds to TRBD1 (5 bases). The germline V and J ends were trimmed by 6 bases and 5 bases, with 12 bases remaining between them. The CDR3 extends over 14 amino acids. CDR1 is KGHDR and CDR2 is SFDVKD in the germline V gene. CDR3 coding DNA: TGTGCCACCAGTACCGGGACTCGGAATGAAAAACTGTTTTTT. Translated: CATSTGTRNEKLFF.

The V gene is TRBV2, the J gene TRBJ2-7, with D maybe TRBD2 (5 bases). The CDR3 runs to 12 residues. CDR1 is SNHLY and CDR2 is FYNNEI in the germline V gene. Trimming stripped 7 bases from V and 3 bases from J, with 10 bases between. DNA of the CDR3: TGTGCCAGCACGGTGCGGGTCTACGAGCAGTACTTC. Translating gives CASTVRVYEQYF.

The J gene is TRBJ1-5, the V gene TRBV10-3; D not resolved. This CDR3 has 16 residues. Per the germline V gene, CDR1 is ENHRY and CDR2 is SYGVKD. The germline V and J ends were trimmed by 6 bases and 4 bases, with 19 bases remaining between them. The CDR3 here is CAIRQEGGPLNQPQHF. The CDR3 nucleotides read TGTGCCATCAGGCAAGAAGGAGGGCCTCTTAATCAGCCCCAGCATTTT.

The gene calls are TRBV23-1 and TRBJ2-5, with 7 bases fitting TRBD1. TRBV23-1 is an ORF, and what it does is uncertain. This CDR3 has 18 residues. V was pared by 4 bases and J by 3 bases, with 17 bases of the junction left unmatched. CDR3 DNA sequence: TGCGCCAGCAGTCTCCCTGGCTGGGACAGTCGTTCTGAAGAGACCCAGTACTTC. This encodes CASSLPGWDSRSEETQYF.

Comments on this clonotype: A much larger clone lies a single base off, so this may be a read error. For the CDR3, the DNA is TGTGCCAGCAGCCCAGCGGGGTACAATGAGCAGTACTTC. Its protein is CASSPAGYNEQYF. This sequence joins TRBV7-2 and TRBJ2-7; 7 bases map to TRBD2. V trimming: 5 bases; J trimming: 7 bases; junction bases outside the gene matches: 8. Germline V gene data show CDR1 as SGHTA and CDR2 as FQGNSA. The CDR3 has 13 amino acids.

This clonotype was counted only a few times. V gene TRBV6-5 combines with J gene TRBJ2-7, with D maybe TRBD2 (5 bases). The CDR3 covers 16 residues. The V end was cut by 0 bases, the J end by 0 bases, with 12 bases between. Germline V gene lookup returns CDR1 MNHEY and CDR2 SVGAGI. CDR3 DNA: TGTGCCAGCAGTTACTCCCGCGCCAGCGGCTCCTACGAGCAGTACTTC. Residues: CASSYSRASGSYEQYF.

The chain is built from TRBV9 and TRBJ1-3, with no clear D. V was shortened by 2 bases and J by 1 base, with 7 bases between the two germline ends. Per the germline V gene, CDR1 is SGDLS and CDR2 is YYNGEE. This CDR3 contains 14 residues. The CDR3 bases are TGTGCCAGCAGCGTGGAGGGATCTGGAAACACCATATATTTT. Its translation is CASSVEGSGNTIYF. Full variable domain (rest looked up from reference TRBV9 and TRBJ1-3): DSGVTQTPKHLITATGQRVTLRCSPRSGDLSVYWYQQSLDQGLQFLIQYYNGEERAKGNILERFSAQQFPDLHSELNLSSLELGDSALYFCASSVEGSGNTIYFGEGSWLTVV.

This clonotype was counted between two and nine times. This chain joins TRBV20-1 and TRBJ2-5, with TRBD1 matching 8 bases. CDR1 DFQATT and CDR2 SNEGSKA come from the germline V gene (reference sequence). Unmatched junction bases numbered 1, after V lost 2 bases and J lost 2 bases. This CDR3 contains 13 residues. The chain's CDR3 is CSARHRGQETQYF. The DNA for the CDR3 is TGCAGTGCTAGACACAGGGGGCAAGAGACCCAGTACTTC.

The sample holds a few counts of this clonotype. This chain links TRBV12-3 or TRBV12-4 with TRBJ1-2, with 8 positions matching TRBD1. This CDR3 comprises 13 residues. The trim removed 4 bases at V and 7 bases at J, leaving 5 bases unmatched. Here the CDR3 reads CASSSGQVGGYTF. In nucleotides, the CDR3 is TGTGCCAGCAGTTCGGGACAGGTCGGTGGCTACACCTTC.

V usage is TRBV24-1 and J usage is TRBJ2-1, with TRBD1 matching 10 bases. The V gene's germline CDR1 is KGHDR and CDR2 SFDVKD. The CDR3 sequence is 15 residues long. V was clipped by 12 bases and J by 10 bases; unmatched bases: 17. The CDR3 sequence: CAASEGDRGVMEQFF. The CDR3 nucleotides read TGTGCCGCATCGGAGGGGGACAGGGGCGTGATGGAGCAGTTCTTC.

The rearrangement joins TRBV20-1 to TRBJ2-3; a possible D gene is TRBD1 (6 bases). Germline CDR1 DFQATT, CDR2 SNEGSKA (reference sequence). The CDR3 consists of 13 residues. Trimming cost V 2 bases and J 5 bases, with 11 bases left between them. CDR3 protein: CSARTGTGDTQYF. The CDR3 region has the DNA TGCAGTGCTAGAACAGGGACGGGAGATACGCAGTATTTT.

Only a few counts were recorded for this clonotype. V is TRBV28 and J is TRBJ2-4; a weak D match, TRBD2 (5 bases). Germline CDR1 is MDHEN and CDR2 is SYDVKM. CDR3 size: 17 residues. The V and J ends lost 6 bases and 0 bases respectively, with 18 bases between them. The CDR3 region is CASSPGIDPIAKNIQYF. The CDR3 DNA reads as TGTGCCAGCAGCCCCGGGATCGATCCTATAGCCAAAAACATTCAGTACTTC.

The CDR3 region is CSASASGSSYEQYF. CDR3 sequence (DNA): TGCAGTGCTAGTGCTAGCGGGAGCTCCTACGAGCAGTACTTC. The genes are TRBV20-1 and TRBJ2-7; 10 nucleotides align to TRBD2. Unmatched junction bases numbered 2, after V lost 3 bases and J lost 0 bases. CDR1 and CDR2 (germline): DFQATT, SNEGSKA (reference sequence). This CDR3 is 14 amino acids long.

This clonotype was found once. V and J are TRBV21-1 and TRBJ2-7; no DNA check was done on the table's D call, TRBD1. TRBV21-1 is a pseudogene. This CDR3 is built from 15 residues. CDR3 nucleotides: TGTGCCAGCAGCAAAGGGACGGGATGCCGCTACGAGCAGTACTTC. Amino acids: CASSKGTGCRYEQYF.

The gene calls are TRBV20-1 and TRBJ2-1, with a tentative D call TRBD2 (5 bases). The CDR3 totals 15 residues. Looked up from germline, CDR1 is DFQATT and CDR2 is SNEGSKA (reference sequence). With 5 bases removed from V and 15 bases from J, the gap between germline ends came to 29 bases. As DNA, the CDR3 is TGCAGTGCTGCCAGACCGGGATCAAATCTAGGCGAATGGTTCTTC. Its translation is CSAARPGSNLGEWFF.

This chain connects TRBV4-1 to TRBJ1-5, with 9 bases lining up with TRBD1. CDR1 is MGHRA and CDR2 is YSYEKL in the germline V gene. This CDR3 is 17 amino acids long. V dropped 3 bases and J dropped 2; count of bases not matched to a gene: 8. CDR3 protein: CASSHWTGEVGNQPQHF. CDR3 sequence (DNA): TGCGCCAGCAGCCATTGGACAGGGGAGGTGGGCAATCAGCCCCAGCATTTT.

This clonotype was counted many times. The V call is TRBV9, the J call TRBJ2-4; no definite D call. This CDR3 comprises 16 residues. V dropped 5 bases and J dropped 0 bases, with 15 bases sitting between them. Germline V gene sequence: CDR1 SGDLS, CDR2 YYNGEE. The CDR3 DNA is TGTGCCAGCAGGTGGGCGAGAGCCGTAGCCAAAAACATTCAGTACTTC. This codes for CASRWARAVAKNIQYF.

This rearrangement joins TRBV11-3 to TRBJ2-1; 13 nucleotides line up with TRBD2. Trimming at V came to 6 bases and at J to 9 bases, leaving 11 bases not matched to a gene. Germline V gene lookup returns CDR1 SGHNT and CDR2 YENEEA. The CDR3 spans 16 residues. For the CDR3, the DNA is TGTGCCAGCAGTTTCGCCGGGACTAGCGGGGTGGGTGAGCAGTTCTTC. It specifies CASSFAGTSGVGEQFF.

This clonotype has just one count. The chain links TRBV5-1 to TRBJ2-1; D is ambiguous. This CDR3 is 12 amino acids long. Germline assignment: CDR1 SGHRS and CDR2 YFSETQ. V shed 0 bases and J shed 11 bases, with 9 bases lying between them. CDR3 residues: CASSLASIKQFF. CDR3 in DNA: TGCGCCAGCAGCTTGGCTTCCATAAAGCAGTTCTTC.

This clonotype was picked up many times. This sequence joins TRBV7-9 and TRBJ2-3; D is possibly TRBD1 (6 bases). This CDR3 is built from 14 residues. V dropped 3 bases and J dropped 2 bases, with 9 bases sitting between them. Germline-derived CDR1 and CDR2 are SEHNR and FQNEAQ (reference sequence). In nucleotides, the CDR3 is TGTGCCAGCAGCTTTGGACAGACCACAGATACGCAGTATTTT. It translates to CASSFGQTTDTQYF.

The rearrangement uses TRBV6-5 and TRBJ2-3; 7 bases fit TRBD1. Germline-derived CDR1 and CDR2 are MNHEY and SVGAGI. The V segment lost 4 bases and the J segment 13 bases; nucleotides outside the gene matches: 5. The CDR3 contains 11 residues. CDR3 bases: TGTGCCAGCAGTTCCGGACAGGTGGAGTATTTT. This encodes CASSSGQVEYF.

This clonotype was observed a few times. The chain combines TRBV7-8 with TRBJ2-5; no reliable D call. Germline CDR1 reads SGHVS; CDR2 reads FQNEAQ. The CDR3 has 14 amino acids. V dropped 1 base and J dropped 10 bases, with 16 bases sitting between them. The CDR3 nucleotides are TGTGCCAGCAGCTTAGGTGGATCCAAGAGAGGCCAGTACTTC. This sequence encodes CASSLGGSKRGQYF.

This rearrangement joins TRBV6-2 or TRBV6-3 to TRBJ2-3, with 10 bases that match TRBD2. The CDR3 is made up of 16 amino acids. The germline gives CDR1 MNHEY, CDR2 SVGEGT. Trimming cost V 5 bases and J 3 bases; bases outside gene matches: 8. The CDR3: CASSGPSGSTTDTQYF. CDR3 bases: TGTGCCAGCAGTGGCCCTAGCGGGAGTACGACAGATACGCAGTATTTT.

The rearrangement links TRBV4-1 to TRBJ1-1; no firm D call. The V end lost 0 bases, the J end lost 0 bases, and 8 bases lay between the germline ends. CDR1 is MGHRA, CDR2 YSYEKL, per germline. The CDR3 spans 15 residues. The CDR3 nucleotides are TGCGCCAGCAGCCAAGATCGAGGAGTGAACACTGAAGCTTTCTTT. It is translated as CASSQDRGVNTEAFF.

The CDR3 here is CASSSQTGNYGYTF. The CDR3 coding sequence is TGTGCCAGCAGTTCGCAAACAGGGAACTATGGCTACACCTTC. The J gene is TRBJ1-2, the V gene TRBV6-2 or TRBV6-3; tentatively, D is TRBD1 (6 bases). Germline lookup yields CDR1 MNHEY and CDR2 SVGEGT. V was clipped by 4 bases and J by 2 bases, with 11 bases between them. This CDR3 spans 14 amino acids.

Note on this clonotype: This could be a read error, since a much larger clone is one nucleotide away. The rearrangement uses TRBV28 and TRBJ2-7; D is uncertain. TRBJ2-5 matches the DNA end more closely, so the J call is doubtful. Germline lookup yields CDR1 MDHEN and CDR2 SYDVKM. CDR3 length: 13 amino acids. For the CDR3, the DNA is TGTGCCAGCAGCCCGGGCTGCCCGGAGACCCAGTACTTC. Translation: CASSPGCPETQYF.

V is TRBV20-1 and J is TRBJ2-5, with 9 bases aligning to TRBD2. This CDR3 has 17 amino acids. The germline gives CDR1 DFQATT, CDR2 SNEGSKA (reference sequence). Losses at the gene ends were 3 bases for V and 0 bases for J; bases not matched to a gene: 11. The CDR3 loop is CSASRDPSGMYQETQYF. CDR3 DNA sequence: TGCAGTGCTAGTCGGGACCCTAGCGGGATGTACCAAGAGACCCAGTACTTC.